The 3 T cell receptor beta chains below all came from one sample that was sequenced in a study of cytomegalovirus exposure and HLA in healthy donors. 60 Vbeta and 13 Jbeta primers were used in PCR. Data came from immunoSEQ multiplex PCR; TCRdb stores just in-frame clones and leaves some out. This table has roughly 190,000 clones, 70% to 80% appearing once. The sequenced sample was PBMCs. The source of these receptors is a woman in her 30s in good health and CMV-seropositive.

J is TRBJ1-5 and V is TRBV28, with D maybe TRBD1 (5 bases). From germline, CDR1 is MDHEN and CDR2 SYDVKM. V was clipped by 0 bases and J by 5 bases, with 14 bases between them. CDR3 length equals 16 residues. CDR3 region: CASSLWAGGTYQPQHF. CDR3 coding DNA: TGTGCCAGCAGTTTATGGGCCGGGGGGACCTATCAGCCCCAGCATTTT.

J is TRBJ2-2 and V is TRBV4-1; D gene unclear. V was cut by 6 bases and J by 5 bases, with 10 bases left in between. There are 13 residues in the CDR3. CDR1 is MGHRA and CDR2 is YSYEKL in the germline V gene. In DNA, the CDR3 is TGCGCCAGCAGATCAGCGTTGACCGGGGAGCTGTTTTTT. Amino acid sequence: CASRSALTGELFF.

The genes are TRBV28 and TRBJ1-6; D is undetermined. Germline V lookup: CDR1 MDHEN, CDR2 SYDVKM. The CDR3 extends over 16 amino acids. The V end lost 1 base, the J end lost 8 bases, and 15 bases lay between the germline ends. The CDR3 nucleotides are TGTGCCAGCAGTTTATTCGGGAGGAGGAAGGATTCACCCCTCCACTTT. This translates into CASSLFGRRKDSPLHF.